A selection of T cell receptor beta chains follows, all from one sample in a study of T cell repertoires in cytomegalovirus infection. TCRdb fed the reads into MiXCR, producing one record per CDR3 protein. The sample lists 830,000 or so distinct CDR3 sequences; around a third were seen once. These receptors are not linked to any known antigen. This specimen was cultured CD8+ T cells from PBMCs, taken from culture after CMV antigen stimulation. The receptors were sampled from a human donor in good health (CMV status not recorded). Some clones in this sample may be carry-over from other donors' samples. Each CDR3 is given with its conserved first and last residue. Each record gives: J gene, D gene, clone size, V gene, CDR3 DNA, CDR3 protein. D genes are given only for firm matches. A clone size is listed for some rows: how often the clone was seen (once, few, many), or a class if it is expanded.

j_call: TRBJ1-4
d_call: .
clone_size: .
v_call: TRBV2
cdr3_nt: TGTGCCAGCAGTTCCGCCCCGGGGGTCGAGATGAATGAAAAACTGTTTTTT
cdr3_aa: CASSSAPGVEMNEKLFF

j_call: TRBJ1-2
d_call: .
clone_size: .
v_call: TRBV12-3/TRBV12-4
cdr3_nt: TGTGCCAGCAGTTTACGGAGCTATGGCTACACCTTC
cdr3_aa: CASSLRSYGYTF

j_call: TRBJ2-2
d_call: TRBD1
clone_size: .
v_call: TRBV27
cdr3_nt: TGTGCCAGCAGTTCGCAACAGGGGATTCCCGGGGAGCTGTTTTTT
cdr3_aa: CASSSQQGIPGELFF

j_call: TRBJ1-6
d_call: .
clone_size: .
v_call: TRBV12-3/TRBV12-4
cdr3_nt: TGTGCCAGCAGTTTAGGTCATCCGGAGTATAATTCACCCCTCCACTTT
cdr3_aa: CASSLGHPEYNSPLHF

j_call: TRBJ1-2
d_call: .
clone_size: few
v_call: TRBV6-2/TRBV6-3
cdr3_nt: TGTGCCAGCAGTTCCGGACAATATGGCTACACCTTC
cdr3_aa: CASSSGQYGYTF

j_call: TRBJ2-7
d_call: .
clone_size: few
v_call: TRBV7-9
cdr3_nt: TGTGCCAGCAGCTCGGGCAGGGAATCCCACGAGCAGTACTTC
cdr3_aa: CASSSGRESHEQYF

j_call: TRBJ2-5
d_call: .
clone_size: .
v_call: TRBV7-1
cdr3_nt: TGTGCCAGCCAAGTAGGGGGGTCGAGAGAGACCCAGTACTTC
cdr3_aa: CASQVGGSRETQYF

j_call: TRBJ1-5
d_call: .
clone_size: .
v_call: TRBV6-1
cdr3_nt: TGTGCCAGCAGTGAAGCCATAGGAGGGGTTCAGCCCCAGCATTTT
cdr3_aa: CASSEAIGGVQPQHF

j_call: TRBJ2-3
d_call: .
clone_size: .
v_call: TRBV6-8
cdr3_nt: TGTGCCAGCAGTTACTCCCATTACTCCACAGATACGCAGTATTTT
cdr3_aa: CASSYSHYSTDTQYF

j_call: TRBJ2-2
d_call: TRBD2
clone_size: .
v_call: TRBV28
cdr3_nt: TGTGCCAGCAGTTACGGGACTAGCGGGGATTCGAACACCGGGGAGCTGTTTTTT
cdr3_aa: CASSYGTSGDSNTGELFF

j_call: TRBJ2-1
d_call: TRBD2
clone_size: few
v_call: TRBV4-1
cdr3_nt: TGCGCCAGCAGCCACCCGACTAGCGGGGGTCCCAGCTCCTACAATGAGCAGTTCTTC
cdr3_aa: CASSHPTSGGPSSYNEQFF

j_call: TRBJ1-1
d_call: .
clone_size: .
v_call: TRBV3-1
cdr3_nt: TGTGCCAGCAGCCAGGGGGTCTCAGGGAGCTCTGAAGCTTTCTTT
cdr3_aa: CASSQGVSGSSEAFF

j_call: TRBJ2-1
d_call: .
clone_size: .
v_call: TRBV12-3/TRBV12-4
cdr3_nt: TGTGCCAGCAGCCCTACAGACGAGCAGTTCTTC
cdr3_aa: CASSPTDEQFF

j_call: TRBJ2-1
d_call: TRBD2
clone_size: many
v_call: TRBV6-2/TRBV6-3
cdr3_nt: TGTGCCAGCAGTCTATTAGCGGGGGGGCCGAGGAATGAGCAGTTCTTC
cdr3_aa: CASSLLAGGPRNEQFF

j_call: TRBJ2-1
d_call: .
clone_size: .
v_call: TRBV7-6
cdr3_nt: TGTGCCAGCAGCTTAAGGAGGGGGCAGAGCTCCTACAATGAGCAGTTCTTC
cdr3_aa: CASSLRRGQSSYNEQFF

j_call: TRBJ2-1
d_call: TRBD2
clone_size: .
v_call: TRBV27
cdr3_nt: TGTGCCAGCAGTTCAATCCTCACCGGGACTAGCTCCTACAATGAGCAGTTCTTC
cdr3_aa: CASSSILTGTSSYNEQFF

j_call: TRBJ1-1
d_call: .
clone_size: few
v_call: TRBV6-7
cdr3_nt: TGTGCCAGCAGGGGGGAGAGCTTGGATAACACTGAAGCTTTCTTT
cdr3_aa: CASRGESLDNTEAFF

j_call: TRBJ1-1
d_call: .
clone_size: few
v_call: TRBV10-3
cdr3_nt: TGTGCCATCAGCCGCAGGAAGGGGTCCCTGAACACTGAAGCTTTCTTT
cdr3_aa: CAISRRKGSLNTEAFF

j_call: TRBJ2-1
d_call: TRBD2
clone_size: .
v_call: TRBV12-3/TRBV12-4
cdr3_nt: TGTGCCAGCAGTTGGTCTAGCGGGGGAGCGCAGTTCTTC
cdr3_aa: CASSWSSGGAQFF

j_call: TRBJ1-2
d_call: .
clone_size: once
v_call: TRBV29-1
cdr3_nt: TGCAGCGTTGCGTCAGTCCTTAACTATGGCTACACCTTC
cdr3_aa: CSVASVLNYGYTF